This TCR beta chain was identified in a study of siplizumab effects on memory and regulatory T cells. General study findings and limits: Suppressive capability of dividing Tregs from siplizumab cultures went unverified. Under siplizumab, an average roughly 69% of mappable alloreactive CD4+ clones were Treg-derived, compared with around 25% in controls. Apparently more diverse than memory cells, naive T cells also seemed major alloresponse contributors. A minor share of alloreactive clones matched unstimulated subsets.

As for this clone: Its antigen remains unidentified.

The germline V gene has CDR1 SQVTM and CDR2 ANQGSEA. Trimming shortened V by 4 bases and J by 6 bases, and 19 bases separated the two germline ends. The CDR3 totals 14 residues. Sequenced by immunoSEQ multiplex PCR; TCRdb stores in-frame clones only, minus some. The repertoire holds approximately 100,000 clones, with about 91% as singletons. This TCR derives from a human donor in good health. Sequencing was done on a sample of Tregs sorted from blood. The V and J genes are TRBV29-1 and TRBJ2-7; tentatively, D is TRBD1 (5 bases). In nucleotides, the CDR3 is TGCAGCGTTGGGGCAGGGCCGGTTTTTCTCGAGCAGTACTTC. Translation gives CSVGAGPVFLEQYF.